This is a list of T cell receptor beta chains from one sample in a study of CD8 T cells in ankylosing spondylitis. MiXCR, run by TCRdb on the 5' RACE reads, gives a single entry per CDR3 protein. The table records roughly 670,000 distinct CDR3 sequences, under 20% of them present only once. The sequenced sample consisted of blood, either unsorted or a sorted T cell fraction (not recorded which). All receptors come from a male donor with ankylosing spondylitis. Both conserved end residues are part of each CDR3. A D gene is named only where the DNA matches it firmly. Size values are once, few and many counts, or a class for expanded clones, and some rows have none.

>TRBD1|TRBJ1-1|NA|TRBV27
TGTGCCAGCGGGGACAGGGGGGGGGTGGCTGAAGCTTTCTTT
CASGDRGGVAEAFF
>TRBD1|TRBJ1-5|few|TRBV5-1
TGCGCCAGCAGCTACGGACAGGGACAGCCCCAGCATTTT
CASSYGQGQPQHF
>TRBD2|TRBJ2-5|NA|TRBV6-1
TGTGCCAGCAAAAAGGGACTAGCGGGAAGCGAGACCCAGTACTTC
CASKKGLAGSETQYF
>NA|TRBJ1-1|many|TRBV5-1
TGCGCCAGCAGTCTCTCAGAGAAAAACACTGAAGCTTTCTTT
CASSLSEKNTEAFF
>TRBD1|TRBJ2-7|NA|TRBV5-1
TGCGCCAGCAGCTTGACAGGGGCAGTGGGAATCGAGCAGTACTTC
CASSLTGAVGIEQYF
>NA|TRBJ1-5|NA|TRBV15
TGTGCCACCAGCAGAGTCCAGGAGCCCCAGCATTTT
CATSRVQEPQHF
>TRBD2|TRBJ2-1|NA|TRBV29-1
TGCAGCGTTGTAGGCCTAGCGGGAGGGCCGGGGCAGTTCTTC
CSVVGLAGGPGQFF
>NA|TRBJ2-6|NA|TRBV7-9
TGTGCCAGCAGCCCCTGGGGTGGGGCCAACGTCCTGACTTTC
CASSPWGGANVLTF
>TRBD1|TRBJ2-7|many|TRBV7-8
TGTGCCAGCAGCTTAACGACAGGGGCCCTCCACGAGCAGTACTTC
CASSLTTGALHEQYF
>TRBD2|TRBJ2-7|NA|TRBV7-2
TGTGCCAGCAGCTTACAGGCACTAGCGGAGTTTTACGAGCAGTACTTC
CASSLQALAEFYEQYF
>NA|TRBJ2-1|many|TRBV29-1
TGCAGCGTTGATGGCCAGGGGTTTTATGAGCAGTTCTTC
CSVDGQGFYEQFF
>NA|TRBJ1-1|NA|TRBV3-1
TGTGCCAGCAGCCAAGAATGGGTAAGGCAGGGAAACACTGAAGCTTTCTTT
CASSQEWVRQGNTEAFF
>NA|TRBJ1-2|NA|TRBV5-1
TGCGCCAGCAGCTTGATGGACGGGGGCTATGGCTACACCTTC
CASSLMDGGYGYTF
>TRBD1|TRBJ2-2|NA|TRBV7-2
TGTGCCAGCATGCCCTTACAGGGGGCAGTCGGCACCGGGGAGCTGTTTTTT
CASMPLQGAVGTGELFF
>TRBD2|TRBJ2-7|few|TRBV28
TGTGCCAGCAGTGAAATAGCGGGAGGGCCGGGCGAGCAGTACTTC
CASSEIAGGPGEQYF
>TRBD2|TRBJ2-5|many|TRBV12-3/TRBV12-4
TGTGCCAGCAGTTTCCCGGGGGGAGAGACCCAGTACTTC
CASSFPGGETQYF
>NA|TRBJ1-5|NA|TRBV2
TGTGCCAGCAGTGAATCGGGGTTCAATCAGCCCCAGCATTTT
CASSESGFNQPQHF
>NA|TRBJ2-1|NA|TRBV6-4
TGTGCCAGCAGTGACTCGAAATGGGGCCATGAGCAGTTCTTC
CASSDSKWGHEQFF
>TRBD1|TRBJ1-2|NA|TRBV7-8
TGTGCCAGCAGCTTAGTCGACAGGGGCTCTGGCTACACCTTC
CASSLVDRGSGYTF
>NA|TRBJ1-1|many|TRBV20-1
TGCAGTGCAGTCTTTTCCTATTTAGCTTTCTTT
CSAVFSYLAFF
>NA|TRBJ1-2|few|TRBV20-1
TGCAGTGCTAGAGATTGGGACATCTCATTCTATGGCTACACCTTC
CSARDWDISFYGYTF
>NA|TRBJ2-3|few|TRBV7-3
TGTGCCAGCAGCTTAAAGGGAGGTTACCGACCAGATACGCAGTATTTT
CASSLKGGYRPDTQYF
>NA|TRBJ2-2|few|TRBV5-1
TGCGCCAGCAGCTTGGGCTCAGGGGCGAACACCGGGGAGCTGTTTTTT
CASSLGSGANTGELFF
>TRBD1|TRBJ2-4|many|TRBV12-3/TRBV12-4
TGTGCCAGCAGTTTAGAGGGACAGGGGTCCAAAAACATTCAGTACTTC
CASSLEGQGSKNIQYF
>NA|TRBJ1-6|many|TRBV21-1
TGTGCCAGCAGCAAAGCGTACCGGGACAGGGGGATGTGGGGTTCACCCCTCCACTTT
CASSKAYRDRGMWGSPLHF
>NA|TRBJ1-4|NA|TRBV4-3
TGCGCCAGCAGCCAAAATCTCGTCGGGGCAGGGGAAAAACTGTTTTTT
CASSQNLVGAGEKLFF
>NA|TRBJ2-3|few|TRBV5-1
TGCGCCAGCACCCCTTCGGAGGGATCAGGGGATACGCAGTATTTT
CASTPSEGSGDTQYF
>NA|TRBJ2-1|few|TRBV18
TGTGCCAGCACGAACCAGCGAGGACACCATGAGCAGTTCTTC
CASTNQRGHHEQFF
>NA|TRBJ2-1|few|TRBV27
TGTGCCAGCAGTTTCGGCTTCCTCTCCTACAATGAGCAGTTCTTC
CASSFGFLSYNEQFF
>NA|TRBJ2-7|NA|TRBV7-9
TGTGCCAGCAGGCCTATTAACAGTAGCTCCTACGAGCAGTACTTC
CASRPINSSSYEQYF
>TRBD2|TRBJ2-1|few|TRBV20-1
TGCAGTGCTAAACCAACTCTAGCGGTGGAATACAATGAGCAGTTCTTC
CSAKPTLAVEYNEQFF
>NA|TRBJ2-5|NA|TRBV12-3/TRBV12-4
TGTGCCAGCAGTTTAGCTGGCATCAGGGGAGAGGAGACCCAGTACTTC
CASSLAGIRGEETQYF
>NA|TRBJ2-1|NA|TRBV25-1
TGTGCCAGCAGCGGTAGACGGGGGACCTTCAATGAGCAGTTCTTC
CASSGRRGTFNEQFF
>NA|TRBJ2-2|NA|TRBV5-6
TGTGCCAGCAGCTTGACAGGGCGGACCGGGGAGCTGTTTTTT
CASSLTGRTGELFF
>NA|TRBJ2-6|many|TRBV4-1
TGCGCCAGCAGCCAAGCAAAAATCTCTGGGGCCAACGTCCTGACTTTC
CASSQAKISGANVLTF
>NA|TRBJ1-1|NA|TRBV4-3
TGCGCCAGCAGCCAAGAGGTAACAATGAGCACTGAAGCTTTCTTT
CASSQEVTMSTEAFF
>TRBD1|TRBJ1-4|few|TRBV5-1
TGCGCCAGCAGCCCGGGACAGGTTCTCGCAACTAATGAAAAACTGTTTTTT
CASSPGQVLATNEKLFF
>NA|TRBJ2-1|few|TRBV7-7
TGTGCCAGCAGCTTAGGGGACACGGCCTACAATGAGCAGTTCTTC
CASSLGDTAYNEQFF
>NA|TRBJ2-2|few|TRBV20-1
TGCAGTGCTAGACTAAACAGGGCAAGCACCGGGGAGCTGTTTTTT
CSARLNRASTGELFF